The clone carrying this T cell receptor (beta chain) was detected only once. The target antigen is unknown. This CDR3 is built from 17 residues. Germline V gene data show CDR1 as SGHNT and CDR2 as YENEEA. V dropped 5 bases and J dropped 8; count of bases not matched to a gene: 13. These data originate in a study of fetal regulatory T cell absence and autoimmunity. Study in general: Exocrine pancreas autoimmunity occurred in IPEX patients lacking clinical diabetes.

General observations from the study: Oligoclonal TCR enrichment in pancreas over cord blood reached over 90-fold for some clones. Broadly similar TRB gene family usage was seen in pancreas and cord blood.

The survey-level immunoSEQ assay was used. TCRdb keeps only in-frame clones here, not all; method: immunoSEQ multiplex PCR. This table has 46,000 or so clones, roughly 83% appearing once. The sequence derives from a newborn boy with IPEX syndrome. Material: cord blood. The chain links TRBV11-3 to TRBJ2-5, with 14 bases that match TRBD2. The CDR3 DNA is TGTGCCAGCAGCCCGGGGACTAGCGGGGGCTGGCGACGAACCCAGTACTTC. It specifies CASSPGTSGGWRRTQYF.